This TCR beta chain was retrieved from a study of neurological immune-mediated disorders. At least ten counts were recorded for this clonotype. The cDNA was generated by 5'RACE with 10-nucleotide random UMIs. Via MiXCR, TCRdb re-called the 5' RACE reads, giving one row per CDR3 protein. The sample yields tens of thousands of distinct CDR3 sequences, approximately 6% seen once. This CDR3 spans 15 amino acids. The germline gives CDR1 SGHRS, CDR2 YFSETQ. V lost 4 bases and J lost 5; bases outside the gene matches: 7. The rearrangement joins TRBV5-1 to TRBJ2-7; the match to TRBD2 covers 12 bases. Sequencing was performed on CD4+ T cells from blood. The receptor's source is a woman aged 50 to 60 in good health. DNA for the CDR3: TGCGCCAGCAGCAGACTAGCGGGGGATCGCGACGAGCAGTACTTC. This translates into CASSRLAGDRDEQYF.